The present TCR beta chain was sequenced within a study of shared clonotypes between healthy human individuals. Trimming removed 1 base from V and 6 bases from J, with 9 bases in between. This CDR3 has 14 amino acids. Per the germline V gene, CDR1 is LNHNV and CDR2 is YYDKDF (reference sequence). Profiled with immunoSEQ multiplex PCR; TCRdb holds only in-frame clones, not every one. There are more than 550,000 clones in the sample; roughly 72% occur only once, and approximately 1.7% lies in the top ten. This TCR was recovered from a woman in her twenties or thirties in good health. Specimen: memory CD4+ T cells sorted from blood. Regarding subset: CD45RA-negative fraction. The chain has TRBV15 and TRBJ1-4, with D perhaps TRBD1 (5 bases). The CDR3 DNA sequence: TGTGCCACCAGCAGAGCCGACAGTTATGAAAAACTGTTTTTT. Translation gives CATSRADSYEKLFF.